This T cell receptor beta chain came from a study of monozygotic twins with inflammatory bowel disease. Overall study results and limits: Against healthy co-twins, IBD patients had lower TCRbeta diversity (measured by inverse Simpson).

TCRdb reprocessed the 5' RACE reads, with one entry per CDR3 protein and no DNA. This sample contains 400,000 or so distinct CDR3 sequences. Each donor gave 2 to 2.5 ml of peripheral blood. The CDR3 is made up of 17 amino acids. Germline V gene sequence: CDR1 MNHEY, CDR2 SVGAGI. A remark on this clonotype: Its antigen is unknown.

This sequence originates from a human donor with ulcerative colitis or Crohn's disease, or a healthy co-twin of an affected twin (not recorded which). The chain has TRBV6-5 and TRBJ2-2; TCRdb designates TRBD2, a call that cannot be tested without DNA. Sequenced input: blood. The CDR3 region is CASSYGKRGGSTGELFF.